Listed below are T cell receptor beta chains from one sample, sequenced in a study of beta chain features in type 1 diabetes. The protocol was immunoSEQ multiplex PCR, while the TCRdb copy is restricted to in-frame clones and leaves out a portion. The table records around 320,000 clones, about 15% of them present only once. The sequenced sample was central memory CD4+ T cells from blood. All receptors derive from a man aged 25 to 40 in good health. The CDR3 runs from the conserved cysteine through the conserved F or W. Each record gives: clone size, D gene, V gene, J gene, CDR3 protein, CDR3 DNA. D genes are given only for firm matches. Clone size is shown for a subset of rows, as once, few, many or a class of expanded clone.

size: few; D: NA; V: TRBV6-5; J: TRBJ2-7; CDR3: CASSYDTTGSYEQYF; DNA: TGTGCCAGCAGTTACGACACGACAGGCAGTTACGAGCAGTACTTC
size: few; D: NA; V: TRBV7-8; J: TRBJ2-7; CDR3: CASSPPLTGNYEQYF; DNA: TGTGCCAGCAGCCCCCCTCTCACAGGGAACTACGAGCAGTACTTC
size: few; D: NA; V: TRBV5-4; J: TRBJ2-1; CDR3: CASSLESGLRFF; DNA: TGTGCCAGCAGCTTGGAAAGCGGCCTGCGGTTCTTC
size: NA; D: NA; V: TRBV7-2; J: TRBJ2-5; CDR3: CASSPAWTSQETQYF; DNA: TGTGCCAGCAGCCCGGCCTGGACTTCACAAGAGACCCAGTACTTC
size: NA; D: NA; V: TRBV27; J: TRBJ2-5; CDR3: CASSFDRRPQETQYF; DNA: TGTGCCAGCAGTTTTGACCGACGGCCCCAAGAGACCCAGTACTTC
size: few; D: TRBD2; V: TRBV10-3; J: TRBJ2-5; CDR3: CASGSPASGGRTQYF; DNA: TGTGCCAGCGGTTCCCCGGCCAGCGGGGGCCGTACCCAGTACTTC
size: NA; D: NA; V: TRBV9; J: TRBJ1-6; CDR3: CASSIQGSNSPLHF; DNA: TGTGCCAGCAGCATACAGGGTTCTAATTCACCCCTCCACTTT
size: many; D: TRBD1; V: TRBV30; J: TRBJ1-1; CDR3: CAWGTGTLNTEAFF; DNA: TGTGCCTGGGGGACAGGCACCTTAAACACTGAAGCTTTCTTT
size: NA; D: TRBD1; V: TRBV7-8; J: TRBJ1-2; CDR3: CASSLGRQGFGYTF; DNA: TGTGCCAGCAGCTTAGGTCGACAGGGTTTTGGCTACACCTTC
size: few; D: NA; V: TRBV11-2; J: TRBJ1-5; CDR3: CASSLSIDQPQHF; DNA: TGTGCCAGCAGCTTAAGTATTGATCAGCCCCAGCATTTT
size: NA; D: NA; V: TRBV6-5; J: TRBJ1-5; CDR3: CASSPRERINQPQHF; DNA: TGTGCCAGCTCCCCCCGGGAGAGAATCAATCAGCCCCAGCATTTT
size: few; D: NA; V: TRBV11-2; J: TRBJ1-2; CDR3: CASSAGLDYGYTF; DNA: TGTGCCAGCTCGGCGGGACTAGACTATGGCTACACCTTC
size: NA; D: NA; V: TRBV11-3; J: TRBJ2-3; CDR3: CASSAQGRWGRRTDTQYF; DNA: TGTGCCAGCAGCGCCCAGGGCCGTTGGGGGCGTCGCACAGATACGCAGTATTTT
size: few; D: NA; V: TRBV7-2; J: TRBJ2-2; CDR3: CASSSRGTNTGELFF; DNA: TGTGCCAGCAGCTCCCGGGGGACGAACACCGGGGAGCTGTTTTTT
size: few; D: TRBD2; V: TRBV7-6; J: TRBJ2-3; CDR3: CASSLVQSNPTSGRADTQYF; DNA: TGTGCCAGCAGCTTAGTACAGTCCAACCCGACTAGCGGGAGAGCAGATACGCAGTATTTT
size: NA; D: NA; V: TRBV2; J: TRBJ1-4; CDR3: CASSQRTVTNEKLFF; DNA: TGTGCCAGCAGTCAAAGGACGGTGACAAATGAAAAACTGTTTTTT
size: NA; D: NA; V: TRBV4-1; J: TRBJ1-2; CDR3: CASSPTEGLNYGYTF; DNA: TGCGCCAGCAGCCCTACCGAGGGGCTAAACTATGGCTACACCTTC
size: few; D: NA; V: TRBV18; J: TRBJ2-5; CDR3: CASSPQPGYQETQYF; DNA: TGTGCCAGCTCACCACAACCGGGCTACCAAGAGACCCAGTACTTC
size: many; D: NA; V: TRBV10-2; J: TRBJ1-5; CDR3: CASSESSGDQPQHF; DNA: TGCGCCAGCAGTGAGTCGAGTGGAGATCAGCCCCAGCATTTT
size: NA; D: NA; V: TRBV9; J: TRBJ1-4; CDR3: CASSVAPTANEKLFF; DNA: TGTGCCAGCAGCGTAGCCCCTACAGCTAATGAAAAACTGTTTTTT
size: few; D: NA; V: TRBV5-1; J: TRBJ1-1; CDR3: CASSFTTANTEAFF; DNA: TGCGCCAGCAGCTTCACGACAGCGAACACTGAAGCTTTCTTT
size: NA; D: NA; V: TRBV25-1; J: TRBJ1-1; CDR3: CASSPGAGMNTEAFF; DNA: TGTGCCAGCAGTCCGGGTGCAGGCATGAACACTGAAGCTTTCTTT
size: NA; D: TRBD1; V: TRBV4-2; J: TRBJ1-2; CDR3: CASSQGNRGQGYTF; DNA: TGTGCCAGCAGCCAAGGAAACAGGGGGCAAGGCTACACCTTC
size: NA; D: NA; V: TRBV6-1; J: TRBJ2-1; CDR3: CASSEARRKQFF; DNA: TGTGCCAGCAGTGAAGCGCGTAGAAAGCAGTTCTTC
size: NA; D: NA; V: TRBV7-2; J: TRBJ1-5; CDR3: CASSRDGPQQPQHF; DNA: TGTGCCAGCAGCCGGGACGGCCCTCAACAGCCCCAGCATTTT
size: NA; D: NA; V: TRBV2; J: TRBJ2-5; CDR3: CASSFDGEETQYF; DNA: TGTGCCAGCAGCTTCGACGGGGAAGAGACCCAGTACTTC
size: NA; D: TRBD1; V: TRBV2; J: TRBJ2-3; CDR3: CASRGQGVPTDTQYF; DNA: TGTGCCAGCAGGGGACAGGGGGTGCCCACAGATACGCAGTATTTT
size: few; D: NA; V: TRBV7-9; J: TRBJ1-4; CDR3: CASSAYSGSGREKLFF; DNA: TGTGCCAGCAGCGCCTACTCCGGGTCCGGTCGTGAAAAACTGTTTTTT